This TCR beta chain was sequenced for a study of Graves' ophthalmopathy and Graves' hyperthyroidism. TCR beta CDR3 regions were amplified from RNA transcripts. RT-PCR in the first round used HTBI primers; a second-round multiplex PCR followed. MiXCR, applied by TCRdb to the multiplex PCR reads, yields one record per CDR3 protein. This table holds approximately 1.2 million distinct CDR3 sequences, about 35% found once. People with hyperthyroidism were aged 18 to 65 and newly diagnosed, under 2 months' duration. Certain patients were not enrolled. These were patients with other autoimmune diseases, uncontrolled infections, pregnancy or lactation. On this clonotype itself: A junction end diverges from the germline sequence, so it may reflect a read error.

Per germline, CDR1 ENHRY and CDR2 SYGVKD. The CDR3 is 16 residues long. The rearrangement joins TRBV10-3 to TRBJ2-7, with 8 bases aligning to TRBD1. The source of this sequence is an adult man with Graves' hyperthyroidism. Sequenced material: peripheral blood or thyroid tissue (not recorded which). For the CDR3, the DNA is TGTGCCACCAGTGACCCAGACAGGGGCGGACTTTACGAGCAGTACTTC. Translated, it gives CATSDPDRGGLYEQYF.